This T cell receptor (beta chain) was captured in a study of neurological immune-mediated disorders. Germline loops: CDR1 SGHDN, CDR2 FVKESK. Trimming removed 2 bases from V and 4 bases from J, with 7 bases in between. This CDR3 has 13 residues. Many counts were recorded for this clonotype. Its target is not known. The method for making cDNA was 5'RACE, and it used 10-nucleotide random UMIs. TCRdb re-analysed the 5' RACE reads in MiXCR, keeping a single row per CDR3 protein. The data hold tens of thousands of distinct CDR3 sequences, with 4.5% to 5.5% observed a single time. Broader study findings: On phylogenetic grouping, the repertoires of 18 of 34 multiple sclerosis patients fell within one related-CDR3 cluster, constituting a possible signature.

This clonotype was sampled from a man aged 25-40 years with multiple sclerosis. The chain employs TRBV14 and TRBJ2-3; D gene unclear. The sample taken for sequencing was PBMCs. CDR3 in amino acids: CASSQNQADTQYF. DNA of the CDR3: TGTGCCAGCAGCCAAAATCAAGCAGATACGCAGTATTTT. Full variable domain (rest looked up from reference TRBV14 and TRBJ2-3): EAGVTQFPSHSVIEKGQTVTLRCDPISGHDNLYWYRRVMGKEIKFLLHFVKESKQDESGMPNNRFLAERTGGTYSTLKVQPAELEDSGVYFCASSQNQADTQYFGPGTRLTVL.